This T cell receptor (beta chain) is from a study of T-cell memory formation after mild COVID-19. This clonotype was recorded a few times. One entry per CDR3 protein results from TCRdb running MiXCR on the 5' RACE reads. The sample includes 250,000 to 300,000 distinct CDR3 sequences, around 15% of them seen just once. CDR1 is DFQATT, CDR2 SNEGSKA, per germline (reference sequence). V was cut by 3 bases and J by 0 bases, with 10 bases left in between. The CDR3 contains 14 residues. The sample comprised PBMCs or a T cell subset sorted from them (not recorded which). The V gene is TRBV20-1, the J gene TRBJ2-3, with unresolved D. This TCR came from a man between 18 and 29 years old who had mild COVID-19 (a few samples of this study predate the infection). Cell type and time point are not known. The CDR3 DNA reads TGCAGTGCTAGGCCGTCTCCTAGCACAGATACGCAGTATTTT. This translates into CSARPSPSTDTQYF.